This T cell receptor beta chain was sequenced in a study of cytotoxic CD8 clonotypes in ibrutinib-treated CLL. Repertoires were generated with immunoSEQ multiplex PCR, while TCRdb's copy carries only in-frame clones and drops some. The table shows fewer than 85,000 clones, with 70% to 80% occurring only once. Overall study results and limits: The clonality went up when patients responded to ibrutinib and dropped back toward baseline at progression. Researchers report that baseline clonality outpaced age-matched healthy donors and tracked circulating CD8+ T-cell counts. Treatment left the uncommon public clonotypes either contracted or stable in frequency.

As to this clone: Its target is not known.

The source material was PBMCs, sampled after 12 months of ibrutinib treatment. The receptor was isolated from a human donor with chronic lymphocytic leukemia.

For the CDR3, the DNA is TGTGCCAGCAGAGGCCCGGGAGGACCCCAAGAGACCCAGTACTTC. The encoded protein is CASRGPGGPQETQYF. The rearrangement joins TRBV28 to TRBJ2-5, with TRBD2 matching over 7 bases. V shed 6 bases, J shed 1 base, and the junction held 8 bases outside the gene matches. Looked up from germline, CDR1 is MDHEN and CDR2 is SYDVKM. The CDR3 runs to 15 residues.